Shown below are 9 T cell receptor beta chains from a single sample sequenced in a study of CD8+ T cells in alopecia areata. RNA, once extracted, was reverse transcribed into cDNA for use as the sequencing template. Repertoires were generated with immunoSEQ multiplex PCR, while TCRdb's copy carries only in-frame clones and drops some. The data hold some 51,000 clones, with around 96% observed a single time. This material consisted of CD8+ T cells sorted from blood, taken at week 0. Receptors originate from a human donor with alopecia areata.

This clone occurred once. V is TRBV15 and J is TRBJ2-7, with D unresolved. This CDR3 has 14 residues. Deletions cut 1 base from V and 0 bases from J, with 7 bases between. Looked up from germline, CDR1 is LNHNV and CDR2 is YYDKDF (reference sequence). CDR3 protein: CATSRVYSSYEQYF. The CDR3 DNA reads TGTGCCACCAGCAGAGTATACAGCTCCTACGAGCAGTACTTC.

The chain uses TRBV7-9 and TRBJ2-1; 7 nucleotides align to TRBD1. Germline assignment: CDR1 SEHNR and CDR2 FQNEAQ (reference sequence). The CDR3 sequence is 15 residues long. V was pared by 3 bases and J by 4 bases, with 6 bases of the junction left unmatched. CDR3 sequence: CASSFGRGPYNEQFF. The CDR3 DNA reads as TGTGCCAGCAGCTTTGGTAGGGGGCCTTACAATGAGCAGTTCTTC.

CDR3 coding DNA: TGTGCCAGCAGTCACGGACAGGGAGGGTACAATGAGCAGTTCTTC. Translating gives CASSHGQGGYNEQFF. The V call is TRBV7-9, the J call TRBJ2-1, with D perhaps matching TRBD1 (8 bases). V was pared by 6 bases and J by 4 bases, with 16 bases between. The CDR3 has 15 residues. Germline loops: CDR1 SEHNR, CDR2 FQNEAQ (reference sequence).

V and J are TRBV4-1 and TRBJ2-7, with 7 bases identical to TRBD1. Germline CDR1 MGHRA, CDR2 YSYEKL. V lost 4 bases to trimming and J lost 5 bases; unmatched junction nucleotides: 8. CDR3 length equals 14 residues. The CDR3 protein is CASSPGQRPNEQYF. The DNA of the CDR3 is TGCGCCAGCAGCCCGGGACAGCGACCCAACGAGCAGTACTTC.

This CDR3 is CASGKAYNEQFF. As DNA, the CDR3 is TGTGCCAGCGGCAAGGCCTACAATGAGCAGTTCTTC. The chain recombines TRBV6-5 with TRBJ2-1, with D unclear. The CDR3 covers 12 residues. V dropped 8 bases and J dropped 2 bases, with 7 bases sitting between them. Germline V gene sequence: CDR1 MNHEY, CDR2 SVGAGI.

The chain joins TRBV29-1 to TRBJ1-3; 7 positions match TRBD1. Germline V gene data show CDR1 as SQVTM and CDR2 as ANQGSEA. CDR3 length: 16 amino acids. V shed 0 bases, J shed 1 base, and the junction held 6 bases outside the gene matches. CDR3 amino acids: CSVEEPDRASGNTIYF. The CDR3 DNA follows: TGCAGCGTTGAAGAGCCAGACAGGGCGTCTGGAAACACCATATATTTT.

The genes are TRBV7-9 and TRBJ2-7, with TRBD2 matching 9 bases. Germline CDR1 SEHNR, CDR2 FQNEAQ (reference sequence). Trimming removed 2 bases from V and 2 bases from J; junction bases left unmatched: 7. CDR3 size: 16 residues. In DNA form, the CDR3 reads TGTGCCAGCAGCTTAAAAAGCGGGGGGTCCCCCTACGAGCAGTACTTC. This codes for CASSLKSGGSPYEQYF.

V usage is TRBV5-1 and J usage is TRBJ2-2; either TRBD1 or TRBD2 may supply D (5 bases each). V was cut by 6 bases and J by 5 bases, with 20 bases left in between. Germline loops: CDR1 SGHRS, CDR2 YFSETQ. The CDR3 covers 16 residues. The CDR3 protein is CASMLSPEGETGELFF. DNA of the CDR3: TGCGCCAGCATGTTAAGTCCAGAAGGGGAGACCGGGGAGCTGTTTTTT. The full variable domain, its missing parts supplied by reference TRBV5-1 and TRBJ2-2, is KAGVTQTPRYLIKTRGQQVTLSCSPISGHRSVSWYQQTPGQGLQFLFEYFSETQRNKGNFPGRFSGRQFSNSRSEMNVSTLELGDSALYLCASMLSPEGETGELFFGEGSRLTVL.

The rearrangement uses TRBV30 and TRBJ2-2; the D is unclear. V was clipped by 2 bases and J by 0 bases, with 4 bases between them. CDR1 GTSNPN and CDR2 SVGIG come from the germline V gene (reference sequence). The CDR3 loop spans 13 amino acids. The CDR3 reads CAWSWANTGELFF. The CDR3 DNA follows: TGTGCCTGGAGTTGGGCGAACACCGGGGAGCTGTTTTTT.